This TCR beta chain was captured in a study of blood T cells in healthy people across ages. For the second PCR, which ran for about 6 to 11 cycles, a sample-barcoded 5' primer and a J-beta primer mix were used. Each CDR3 protein gets one entry after TCRdb re-called the 5' RACE reads with MiXCR. The sample holds 800,000 or so distinct CDR3 sequences, about 62% seen once. This clonotype is a singleton in its sample. Its matching antigen is unknown. Study-wide points: Higher diversity and more naive CD4+ cells were features of long-lived donors, compared to aged donors. Per million T cells, TCR beta diversity dropped roughly linearly as age increased. Expanded clonotype changes were possibly confounded by unknown donor CMV status.

The length of the CDR3 is 15 residues. Germline V gene lookup returns CDR1 SQVTM and CDR2 ANQGSEA. Trimming left V 1 base short and J 2 bases short, with 15 bases between. This receptor was identified in a man aged 25 to 40 in good health. The chain carries TRBV29-1 and TRBJ2-7, with D possibly TRBD1 on 5 matching bases. Sequenced input: blood. The CDR3 DNA reads as TGCAGCGTTGAAGCTTCAGGGTTGGGAACCTACGAGCAGTACTTC. Its translation: CSVEASGLGTYEQYF.